This T cell receptor (beta chain) was sequenced in a study of blood T cell repertoires in COVID-19. Assay: immunoSEQ multiplex PCR; the TCRdb copy retains only in-frame clones and omits some. Of over 150,000 clones listed, around 85% are singletons. V was trimmed by 2 bases and J by 7 bases, leaving 15 bases between them. This CDR3 region has 15 residues. Germline V gene data show CDR1 as KGHSH and CDR2 as LQKENI. This chain connects TRBV18 to TRBJ1-3, with a tentative D call TRBD1 (6 bases). The specimen was peripheral blood. This sequence originates from a man aged 55 to 70 with COVID-19, enrolled during active disease. The CDR3 region is CASSPRQAQENTIYF. CDR3 in DNA: TGTGCCAGCTCACCAAGACAGGCCCAAGAGAACACCATATATTTT.